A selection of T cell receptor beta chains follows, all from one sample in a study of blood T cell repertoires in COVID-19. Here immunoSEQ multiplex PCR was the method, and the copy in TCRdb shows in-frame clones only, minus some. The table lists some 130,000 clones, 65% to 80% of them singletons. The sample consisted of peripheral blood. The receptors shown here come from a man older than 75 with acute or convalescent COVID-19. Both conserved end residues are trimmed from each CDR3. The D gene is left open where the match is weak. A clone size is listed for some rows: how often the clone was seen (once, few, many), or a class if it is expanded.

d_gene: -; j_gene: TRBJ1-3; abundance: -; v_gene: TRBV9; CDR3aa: ASSAIGVPGNTIY
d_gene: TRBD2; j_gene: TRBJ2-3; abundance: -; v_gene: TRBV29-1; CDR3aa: SVGSGDSTDTQY
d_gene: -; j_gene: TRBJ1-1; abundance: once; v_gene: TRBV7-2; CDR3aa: ASSLGGGLTF
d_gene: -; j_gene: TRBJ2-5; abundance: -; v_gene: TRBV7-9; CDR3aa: ASSLPGQETQY
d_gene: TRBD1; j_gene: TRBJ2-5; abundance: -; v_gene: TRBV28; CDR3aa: ASSQTGYETQY
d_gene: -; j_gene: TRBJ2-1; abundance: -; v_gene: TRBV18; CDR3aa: ASSPPRALLAEQF
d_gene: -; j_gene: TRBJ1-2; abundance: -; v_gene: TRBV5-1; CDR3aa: ASSEGTYQGYT
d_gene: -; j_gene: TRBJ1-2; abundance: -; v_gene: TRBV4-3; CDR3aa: ASSQTGQRPNYGYT
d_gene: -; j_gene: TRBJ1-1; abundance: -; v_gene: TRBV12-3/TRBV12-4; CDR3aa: ASSLVEDTEAF
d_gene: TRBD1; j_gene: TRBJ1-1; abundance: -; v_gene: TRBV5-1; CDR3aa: ASSLGQGSEAF
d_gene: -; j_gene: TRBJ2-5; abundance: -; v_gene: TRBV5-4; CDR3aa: ASSLSIDNQETQY
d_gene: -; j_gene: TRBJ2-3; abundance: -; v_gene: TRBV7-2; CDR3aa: ASSLGGAGGDTQY
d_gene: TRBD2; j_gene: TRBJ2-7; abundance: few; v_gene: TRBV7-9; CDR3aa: ASSLGTTYEQY
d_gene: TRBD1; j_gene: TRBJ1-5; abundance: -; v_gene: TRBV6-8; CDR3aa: ATWVTGDLRTGARNQPQH
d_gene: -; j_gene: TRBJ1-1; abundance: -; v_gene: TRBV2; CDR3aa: ASSTGNMGNTEAF
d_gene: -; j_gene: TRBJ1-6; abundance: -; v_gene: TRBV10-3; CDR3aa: AISEPGVNSPLH
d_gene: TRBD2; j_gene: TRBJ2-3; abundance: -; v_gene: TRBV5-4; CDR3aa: ASSPGLAGGSTDTQY
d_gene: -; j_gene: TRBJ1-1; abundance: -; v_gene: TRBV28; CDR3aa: ASSLGGNWGTEAF
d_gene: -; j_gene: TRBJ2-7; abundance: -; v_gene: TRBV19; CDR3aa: ASSPDRSLWY
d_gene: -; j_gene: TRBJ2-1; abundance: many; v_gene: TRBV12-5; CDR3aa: ASGFMGSEQF
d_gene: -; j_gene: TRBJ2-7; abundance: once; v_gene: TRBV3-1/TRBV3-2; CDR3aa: ASSHGGAPRYEQY
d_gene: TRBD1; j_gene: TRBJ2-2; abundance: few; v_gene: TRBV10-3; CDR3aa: AIGAGGSLGTGELF
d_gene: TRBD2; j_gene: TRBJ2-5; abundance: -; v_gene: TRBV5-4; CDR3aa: ASSAGTSGGRETQY
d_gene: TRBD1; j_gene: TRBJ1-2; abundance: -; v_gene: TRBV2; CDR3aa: ASGQVTNYGYT
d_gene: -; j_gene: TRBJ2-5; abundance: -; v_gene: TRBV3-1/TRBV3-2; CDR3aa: ASSPSQPKTTQY
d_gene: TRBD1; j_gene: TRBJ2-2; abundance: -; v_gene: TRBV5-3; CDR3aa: ARSSKNGTGKPPNTGELF
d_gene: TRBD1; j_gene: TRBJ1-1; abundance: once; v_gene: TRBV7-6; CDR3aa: ASSPGQGLPEAF
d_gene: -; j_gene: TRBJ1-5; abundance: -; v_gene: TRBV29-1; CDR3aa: SVDLGSGQPQH
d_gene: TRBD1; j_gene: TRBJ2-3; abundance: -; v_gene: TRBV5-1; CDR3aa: ASSYGQGADTQY
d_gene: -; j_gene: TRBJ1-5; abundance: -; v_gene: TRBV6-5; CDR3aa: ASRGADQPQH
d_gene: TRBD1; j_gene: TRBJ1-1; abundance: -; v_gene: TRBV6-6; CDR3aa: ASRPPGQGNTEAF
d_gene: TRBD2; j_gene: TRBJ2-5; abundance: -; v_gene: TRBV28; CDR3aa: ASSLGGQETQY
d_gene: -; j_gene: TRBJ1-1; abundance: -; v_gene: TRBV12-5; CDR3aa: ASSRGRQSEAF
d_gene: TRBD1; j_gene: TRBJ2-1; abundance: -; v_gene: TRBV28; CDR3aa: ASLPGQGISYNEQF
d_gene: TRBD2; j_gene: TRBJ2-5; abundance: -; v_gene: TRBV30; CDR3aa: AWKPLSGGSFKTQY
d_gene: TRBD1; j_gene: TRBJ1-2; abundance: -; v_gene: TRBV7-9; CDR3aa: ASSHSGTVGVYGYT
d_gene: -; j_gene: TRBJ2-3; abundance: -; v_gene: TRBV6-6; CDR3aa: ASSPDGEGPKALTDTQY
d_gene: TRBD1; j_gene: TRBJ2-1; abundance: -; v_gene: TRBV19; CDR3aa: ASKRQGSSSYNEQF
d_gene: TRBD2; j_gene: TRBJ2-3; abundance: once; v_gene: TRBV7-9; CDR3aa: ASSSLAGGPRDTQY
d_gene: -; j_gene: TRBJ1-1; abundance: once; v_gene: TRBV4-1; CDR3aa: ASSQEEGTEAF
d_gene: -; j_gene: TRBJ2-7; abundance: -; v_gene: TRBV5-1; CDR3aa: ASSLARGDSYEQY
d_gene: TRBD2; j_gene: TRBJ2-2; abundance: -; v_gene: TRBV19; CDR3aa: ASRPRGVLSGELF
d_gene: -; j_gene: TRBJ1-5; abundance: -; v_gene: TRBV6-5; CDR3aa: ASLVREPQRPQH
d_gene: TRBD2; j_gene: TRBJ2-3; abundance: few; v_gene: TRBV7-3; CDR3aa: ASSPRGVAGGSTDTQY
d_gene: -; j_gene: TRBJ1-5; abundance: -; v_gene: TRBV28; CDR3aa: ASSSVVGRGNQPQH
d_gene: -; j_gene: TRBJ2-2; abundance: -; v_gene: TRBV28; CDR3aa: ASSLVARTNTGELF
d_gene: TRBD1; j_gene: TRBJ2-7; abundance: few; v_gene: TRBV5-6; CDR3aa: ASSYGDRGRLGQY
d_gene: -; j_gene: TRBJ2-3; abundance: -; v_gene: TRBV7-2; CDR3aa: ASSLGQGITDTQY
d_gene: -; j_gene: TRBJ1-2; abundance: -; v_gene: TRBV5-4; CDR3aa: ASSLEGRGYGYT